The 30 T cell receptor beta chains given below trace back to one sample, sequenced in a study of blood T cell repertoires in COVID-19. Assay used: immunoSEQ multiplex PCR; TCRdb lists only in-frame clones, some missing. The sample records about 160,000 clones, around 80% being singletons. The sample consisted of PBMCs or T cells enriched from blood (not recorded which). The source of these receptors is a man aged 35 to 55 who had recovered from COVID-19.

The gene calls are TRBV6-5 and TRBJ1-5; no clear D. Trimming stripped 2 bases from V and 3 bases from J, with 11 bases between. Germline V lookup: CDR1 MNHEY, CDR2 SVGAGI. The CDR3 runs 15 residues. CDR3 sequence: CASSYGRGFNQPQHF. Here the CDR3 DNA reads TGTGCCAGCAGTTACGGCCGCGGATTCAATCAGCCCCAGCATTTT.

V is TRBV25-1 and J is TRBJ2-1; TRBD1 might be the D (6 bases). The CDR3 is 13 residues long. Germline-derived CDR1 and CDR2 are MGHDK and SYGVNS. Trimming shortened V by 8 bases and J by 8 bases, and 16 bases separated the two germline ends. CDR3 sequence reads: CASLPTGSHEQFF. As DNA, the CDR3 is TGTGCCAGCCTACCTACAGGGTCCCATGAGCAGTTCTTC.

The genes are TRBV5-1 and TRBJ1-4; the match to TRBD1 covers 7 bases. Germline V gene sequence: CDR1 SGHRS, CDR2 YFSETQ. The trim removed 6 bases at V and 7 bases at J, leaving 9 bases unmatched. The CDR3 totals 14 residues. Here the CDR3 DNA reads TGCGCCAGCACCACCGGGACAGCCGGTGAAAAACTGTTTTTT. It encodes CASTTGTAGEKLFF.

Concerning this clone itself: The identical CDR3 is also encoded by other nucleotide sequences in the sample. The genes are TRBV6-1 and TRBJ2-3, with 9 bases aligning to TRBD2. The CDR3 has 18 residues. J lost 3 bases, V lost 2 bases, and 12 bases had no gene match. The germline CDR1 and CDR2 sequences are MNHNS and SASEGT. The CDR3 loop is CASSEPSSGDQVTDTQYF. The CDR3, as DNA: TGTGCCAGCAGTGAACCTTCTAGCGGGGATCAGGTAACAGATACGCAGTATTTT.

V gene TRBV7-9 combines with J gene TRBJ1-1; D ambiguous. CDR1 is SEHNR, CDR2 FQNEAQ, per germline (reference sequence). The CDR3 sequence is 16 residues long. Trimming removed 5 bases at V and 3 bases at J, with 19 bases between. Written as DNA, the CDR3 is TGTGCCAGCAGCCCCGGGAGGTACAATAGGGACACTGAAGCTTTCTTT. This gives the protein CASSPGRYNRDTEAFF.

The V call is TRBV19, the J call TRBJ1-2, with 7 bases identical to TRBD1. Looked up from germline, CDR1 is LNHDA and CDR2 is SQIVND (reference sequence). This CDR3 has 16 residues. Trimming at V came to 5 bases and at J to 2 bases, leaving 11 bases not matched to a gene. The CDR3 sequence: CASSSIGQAINYGYTF. DNA for the CDR3: TGTGCCAGTAGTTCCATCGGACAGGCCATCAACTATGGCTACACCTTC.

The chain joins TRBV5-4 to TRBJ1-2; tentatively, D is TRBD1 (6 bases). Trimming left V 3 bases short and J 2 bases short, with 14 bases between. The germline V gene has CDR1 SGHNT and CDR2 YYREEE (reference sequence). The CDR3 contains 15 residues. The DNA of the CDR3 is TGTGCCAGCAGCTACGGGAACCAGGGGAACTATGGCTACACCTTC. It translates to CASSYGNQGNYGYTF.

The rearrangement uses TRBV5-1 and TRBJ2-5, with D uncertain. The CDR3 consists of 11 residues. Germline V gene data show CDR1 as SGHRS and CDR2 as YFSETQ. V was clipped by 1 base and J by 5 bases, with 3 bases between them. The CDR3 loop reads CASSLSETQYF. DNA of the CDR3: TGCGCCAGCAGCTTGTCGGAGACCCAGTACTTC.

The rearrangement links TRBV6-1 to TRBJ2-1; 8 nucleotides align to TRBD1. Germline V gene lookup returns CDR1 MNHNS and CDR2 SASEGT. This CDR3 is 14 amino acids long. V lost 1 base, J lost 4 bases, and 0 bases stayed unmatched. CDR3 nucleotide sequence: TGTGCCAGCAGTGAAGGACAGGGGTACAATGAGCAGTTCTTC. Protein product: CASSEGQGYNEQFF.

This clone was counted between two and nine times. The V gene is TRBV10-1, the J gene TRBJ1-1; 9 nucleotides agree with TRBD1. V was clipped by 5 bases and J by 1 base; unmatched bases: 5. Germline CDR1 is WNHNN and CDR2 is SYGVQD (reference sequence). The CDR3 covers 15 residues. CDR3 sequence: CASSSRTGANTEAFF. Here the CDR3 DNA reads TGCGCCAGCAGTTCACGGACAGGGGCGAACACTGAAGCTTTCTTT.

This clone was seen a handful of times. The rearrangement links TRBV5-1 to TRBJ2-3; possibly TRBD1 for D (8 bases). The germline gives CDR1 SGHRS, CDR2 YFSETQ. V dropped 4 bases and J dropped 2 bases, with 17 bases sitting between them. The CDR3 is 16 amino acids. The CDR3, as DNA: TGCGCCAGCAGCCCCTACAGGGGGGGCCTCACAGATACGCAGTATTTT. This gives the protein CASSPYRGGLTDTQYF.

V and J are TRBV5-5 and TRBJ1-5; TRBD1 aligns across 7 bases. CDR1 SGHKS and CDR2 YYEKEE come from the germline V gene (reference sequence). The CDR3 runs 14 residues. The J segment lost 6 bases and the V segment lost 2 bases, leaving 5 bases of the junction unmatched. This chain's CDR3 is CASSFRQGGQPQHF. The CDR3, as DNA: TGTGCCAGCAGCTTCCGACAGGGAGGTCAGCCCCAGCATTTT.

The V and J genes are TRBV2 and TRBJ2-2, with 9 bases lining up with TRBD2. The germline V gene encodes CDR1 SNHLY and CDR2 FYNNEI. V shed 7 bases and J 1 base; nucleotides not matched to a gene: 7. The CDR3 length is 16 residues. The chain's CDR3 is CASTPLAGENTGELFF. DNA of the CDR3: TGTGCCAGCACCCCCTTAGCGGGGGAGAACACCGGGGAGCTGTTTTTT.

The chain links TRBV5-4 to TRBJ2-3; 8 bases match TRBD1. The CDR3 sequence is 16 residues long. Germline CDR1 and CDR2: SGHNT and YYREEE (reference sequence). The junction had 12 bases not matched to a gene; V was cut back by 5 bases and J by 4 bases. In nucleotides, the CDR3 is TGTGCCAGCAGTCGACCCGGGACAGGAATCGCAGATACGCAGTATTTT. This sequence encodes CASSRPGTGIADTQYF.

This clone was seen a handful of times. The CDR3, as DNA: TGTGCCAGCAGCCGATCGACACACCCAGGCGAAAAACTGTTTTTT. Translated: CASSRSTHPGEKLFF. The rearrangement joins TRBV6-5 to TRBJ1-4; D not resolved. The germline gives CDR1 MNHEY, CDR2 SVGAGI. The CDR3 is made up of 15 amino acids. The ends were cut back, 6 bases at V and 8 bases at J, with 19 bases in the middle.

This chain joins TRBV11-2 and TRBJ1-3, with a possible D match to TRBD1 (6 bases). The germline V and J ends were trimmed by 2 bases and 0 bases, with 8 bases remaining between them. This CDR3 has 15 residues. Germline V gene lookup returns CDR1 SGHAT and CDR2 FQNNGV. CDR3 sequence: CASSLWTDSGNTIYF. In DNA, the CDR3 is TGTGCCAGCAGCTTATGGACAGACTCTGGAAACACCATATATTTT.

The chain carries TRBV19 and TRBJ2-6; D gene ambiguous. The germline CDR1 and CDR2 sequences are LNHDA and SQIVND (reference sequence). The ends were cut back, 6 bases at V and 2 bases at J, with 17 bases in the middle. This CDR3 has 17 amino acids. Here the CDR3 reads CASRRESAVPGANVLTF. CDR3 coding DNA: TGTGCCAGTAGGCGCGAATCCGCGGTTCCTGGGGCCAACGTCCTGACTTTC.

This clone was observed a few times. This chain uses TRBV7-8 with TRBJ1-5; 8 bases align to TRBD1. With V trimmed by 5 bases and J by 4 bases, 7 bases remained unmatched. The CDR3 covers 15 residues. CDR1 and CDR2 (germline): SGHVS, FQNEAQ. CDR3 coding DNA: TGTGCCAGCAGCCAAGACAGGGGATGGAATCAGCCCCAGCATTTT. As protein: CASSQDRGWNQPQHF.

The chain carries TRBV7-3 and TRBJ2-1, with D maybe TRBD1 (6 bases). The CDR3 is made up of 15 amino acids. Germline V lookup: CDR1 SGHTA, CDR2 FQGTGA. Trimming removed 2 bases at V and 4 bases at J, with 12 bases between. The CDR3 DNA follows: TGTGCCAGCAGCTTATCTGGACAGTTTTACAATGAGCAGTTCTTC. It yields the protein CASSLSGQFYNEQFF.

This clone was recorded once. The CDR3: CASSGQKNTGELFF. For the CDR3, the DNA is TGTGCCAGCAGTGGACAGAAGAACACCGGGGAGCTGTTTTTT. The chain joins TRBV2 to TRBJ2-2, with D possibly TRBD1 on 5 matching bases. CDR3 length equals 14 residues. Germline V gene data show CDR1 as SNHLY and CDR2 as FYNNEI. Trimming shortened V by 4 bases and J by 1 base, and 7 bases separated the two germline ends.

This chain joins TRBV5-1 and TRBJ2-2; 16 bases match TRBD2. This CDR3 is built from 19 residues. After removal of 4 bases from V and 0 bases from J, the junction contained 6 bases not matched to a gene. Germline CDR1 and CDR2: SGHRS and YFSETQ. The CDR3 nucleotides are TGCGCCAGCAGCCCGGGGACTAGCGGGGGGGCAACGAACACCGGGGAGCTGTTTTTT. Its translation: CASSPGTSGGATNTGELFF.

This sequence joins TRBV6-5 and TRBJ1-1; TRBD1 matches 7 bases. The germline CDR1 and CDR2 sequences are MNHEY and SVGAGI. This CDR3 is built from 14 residues. Trimming took 6 bases from V and 5 from J; bases not matched to a gene: 9. In nucleotides, the CDR3 is TGTGCCAGCAGACTAACAGGGGAGGTAACTGAAGCTTTCTTT. Translated, it gives CASRLTGEVTEAFF.

The V call is TRBV9, the J call TRBJ2-3, with 7 bases identical to TRBD2. The V segment lost 4 bases and the J segment 6 bases; nucleotides outside the gene matches: 11. This CDR3 contains 15 residues. Germline V gene lookup returns CDR1 SGDLS and CDR2 YYNGEE. This CDR3 reads CASSTHSGGPDTQYF. CDR3 sequence (DNA): TGTGCCAGCAGCACCCACTCGGGGGGTCCGGATACGCAGTATTTT.

This clone was seen just once. This rearrangement joins TRBV6-4 to TRBJ2-1, with D possibly being TRBD2 (6 bases). This CDR3 region has 13 residues. Trimming took 3 bases from V and 7 from J, leaving 10 bases between them. Per the germline V gene, CDR1 is MRHNA and CDR2 is SNTAGT. As DNA, the CDR3 is TGTGCCAGCAGTGAACATGGGGGGAATGAGCAGTTCTTC. Amino acid sequence: CASSEHGGNEQFF.

The V and J genes are TRBV2 and TRBJ2-3; D ambiguous. From germline, CDR1 is SNHLY and CDR2 FYNNEI. This CDR3 spans 16 amino acids. V lost 6 bases and J 0 bases, leaving 16 bases between the germline ends. The CDR3 region has the DNA TGTGCCAGCAGCGCAGACTCGACCGCTAGCACAGATACGCAGTATTTT. It yields the protein CASSADSTASTDTQYF.

The V gene is TRBV6-5, the J gene TRBJ2-1; TRBD2 agrees at 10 bases. Germline V gene lookup returns CDR1 MNHEY and CDR2 SVGAGI. This CDR3 contains 15 residues. V lost 6 bases to trimming and J lost 3 bases; unmatched junction nucleotides: 5. The CDR3 loop is CASRSSGGFYNEQFF. As DNA, the CDR3 is TGTGCCAGCAGGTCTAGCGGGGGCTTCTACAATGAGCAGTTCTTC.

This chain uses TRBV24-1 with TRBJ2-2; 7 positions agree with TRBD2. Germline V lookup: CDR1 KGHDR, CDR2 SFDVKD. The CDR3 spans 14 residues. V was pared by 8 bases and J by 2 bases, with 4 bases of the junction left unmatched. The CDR3 protein is CATNGGSNTGELFF. In DNA, the CDR3 is TGTGCCACCAACGGGGGGTCAAACACCGGGGAGCTGTTTTTT.

This rearrangement joins TRBV3-1 (or the pseudogene TRBV3-2) to TRBJ2-1, with D perhaps matching TRBD2 (5 bases). This CDR3 comprises 15 residues. Germline assignment: CDR1 LGHDT and CDR2 YNNKEL (reference sequence). Trimming pared 1 base from V and 0 bases from J, leaving 7 bases between. The chain's CDR3 is CASSQAGSSYNEQFF. The CDR3 DNA reads as TGTGCCAGCAGCCAAGCGGGGAGCTCCTACAATGAGCAGTTCTTC.

The rearrangement uses TRBV5-1 and TRBJ2-3; no clear D gene. V lost 7 bases, J lost 0 bases, and 6 bases lay in between. The germline V gene encodes CDR1 SGHRS and CDR2 YFSETQ. This CDR3 spans 12 amino acids. CDR3 loop: CASGPSTDTQYF. As DNA, the CDR3 is TGCGCCAGCGGGCCCAGCACAGATACGCAGTATTTT.

This clone was recorded only once. The gene calls are TRBV19 and TRBJ1-5, with D maybe TRBD1 (5 bases). The V gene lost 7 bases and the J gene lost 0 bases, with 13 bases spanning the gap. This CDR3 spans 15 amino acids. Per the germline V gene, CDR1 is LNHDA and CDR2 is SQIVND (reference sequence). CDR3 in amino acids: CASTPSGVSNQPQHF. Here the CDR3 DNA reads TGTGCCAGTACCCCGTCGGGGGTTAGCAATCAGCCCCAGCATTTT.